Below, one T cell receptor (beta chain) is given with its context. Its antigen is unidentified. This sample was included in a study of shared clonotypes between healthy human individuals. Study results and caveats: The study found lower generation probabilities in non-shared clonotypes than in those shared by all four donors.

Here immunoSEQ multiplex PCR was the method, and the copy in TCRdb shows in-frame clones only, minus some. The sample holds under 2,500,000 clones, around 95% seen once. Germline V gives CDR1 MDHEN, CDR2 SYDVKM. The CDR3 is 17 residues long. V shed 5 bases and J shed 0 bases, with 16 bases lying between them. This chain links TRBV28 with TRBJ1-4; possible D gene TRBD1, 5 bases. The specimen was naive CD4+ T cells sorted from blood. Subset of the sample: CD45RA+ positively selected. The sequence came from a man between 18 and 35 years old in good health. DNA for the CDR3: TGTGCCAGCAGTCCCCCTGGGGCGCCAACAACTAATGAAAAACTGTTTTTT. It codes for CASSPPGAPTTNEKLFF.